This T cell receptor beta chain was identified during a study of identical twins. Remarks on this clonotype: The target antigen is unknown.

The study's findings and limits: Out-of-frame alpha sequences shared by twins were enriched for low generation probability. Monozygotic twin pairs showed more out-of-frame TCR alpha sharing than models estimated. Whereas memory repertoires showed no such difference, abundant cord blood beta clonotypes carried fewer insertions.

MiXCR, run by TCRdb on the 5' RACE reads, gives a single entry per CDR3 protein. The sample consists of around 570,000 distinct CDR3 sequences, 7.5% to 10% of them appearing once. These sequences were also reported in another study, on yellow fever vaccine responses in identical twins.

The receptor comes from a woman aged 18 to 35 in good health. Source material: PBMCs.

The CDR3: CASSPVDRDSYEQYF. The CDR3 DNA follows: TGTGCCAGCAGCCCGGTCGACAGGGATTCCTACGAGCAGTACTTC. The V gene is TRBV7-6, the J gene TRBJ2-7, with 7 bases that match TRBD1. Germline assignment: CDR1 SGHVS and CDR2 FNYEAQ. Trimming removed 5 bases from V and 1 base from J; junction bases left unmatched: 8. This CDR3 has 15 residues. Full variable domain (outside the CDR3, taken from reference TRBV7-6 and TRBJ2-7): GAGVSQSPRYKVTKRGQDVALRCDPISGHVSLYWYRQALGQGPEFLTYFNYEAQQDKSGLPNDRFSAERPEGSISTLTIQRTEQRDSAMYRCASSPVDRDSYEQYFGPGTRLTVT.